This T cell receptor beta chain originates from a study of tumor-infiltrating lymphocytes in primary liver carcinoma. About the research overall: Staging placed the tumors at T1-T3 N0M0, and they measured about 4 to 11 cm across.

Germline CDR1 SQVTM, CDR2 ANQGSEA. The CDR3 has 13 amino acids. V dropped 4 bases and J dropped 3 bases, with 12 bases sitting between them. This clonotype was detected ten times or more. RNA was extracted from whole blood without cell sorting, alongside germline DNA. TCR beta cDNA was reverse-transcribed from approximately 0.45 ug of total RNA. The reaction used a constant-region primer and ProtoScript II reverse transcriptase. Modified slightly, ARM-PCR produced TCR beta libraries over three nested multiplex PCR rounds. PCR rounds one and two used TRBV1-TRBV30 forward primers with a C-beta reverse primer for roughly 9 cycles each. A single record per CDR3 protein comes from TCRdb applying MiXCR to the multiplex PCR reads. The repertoire includes around 210,000 distinct CDR3 sequences, less than 75% of them detected once, and approximately 7% sits in the top ten.

Material for sequencing was peripheral blood. The gene calls are TRBV29-1 and TRBJ2-5; D may be TRBD2 (6 bases). The sequence was collected from a woman in her fifties or sixties with primary liver carcinoma and hepatitis B virus infection. The CDR3 region has the DNA TGCAGCGTTGGATCAGGAGGGGAAGAGACCCAGTACTTC. This translates into CSVGSGGEETQYF.